This T cell receptor (beta chain) was retrieved from a study of T cell repertoires in cytomegalovirus infection (dated by TCRdb to about 2019). Describing the broader study: Because public TCR beta signatures pointed to carriage of CMV infection together with the matching HLA type, the HLA type of each donor mattered for the analysis.

The sequencer listed for this sample is Illumina HiSeq 1500. Clones were called with MiXCR by TCRdb after fastp trimmed the public reads at Q25, and only in-frame beta chains were retained. Each record represents a unique CDR3 protein, reported with the most common genes and DNA among its rows. Counted in this sample were fewer than 550,000 distinct CDR3 sequences; about 25% of them appeared once. The ten largest account for about 13% of the sample. Looking up the germline V gene yields CDR1 SGHTA and CDR2 FQGNSA. The CDR3 covers 16 residues, taking in both the cysteine and the phenylalanine. This entry keeps only the CDR3 DNA: 48 bases, framed from base 1. As regards this clonotype: Its antigen specificity is not known. One end of the junction varies from germline; a read error may be responsible.

The paper as a whole reports these results and caveats: The ex vivo response was dominated by HLA-C-restricted CMV-specific TCR beta clonotypes, and the single most frequent clonotype in two of eight donors was supplied by these HLA-C-restricted clonotypes. In both this cohort and an independent cohort of several hundred donors, the cumulative frequency of public TCR beta family members distinguished carriers of CMV infection plus the relevant HLA type.

This sequence uses TRBV7-2 and TRBJ1-2; too little of a D gene remains to name it. Material for sequencing was PBMCs. The receptor was isolated from a human donor in good health (CMV status not recorded). Some clones in this sample may be carry-over from other donors' samples. The CDR3 in this case is CASSLEARKANYGFTF. The nucleotide sequence is given as TGTGCCAGCAGCTTAGAGGCCCGGAAAGCTAACTATGGCTTCACCTTC. The CDR3 plus the reference TRBV7-2 and TRBJ1-2 genes for the other parts give the full variable domain: GAGVSQSPSNKVTEKGKDVELRCDPISGHTALYWYRQSLGQGLEFLIYFQGNSAPDKSGLPSDRFSAERTGGSVSTLTIQRTQQEDSAVYLCASSLEARKANYGFTFGSGTRLTVV.